One and the same sample provided the 7 T cell receptor beta chains below, sequenced in a study of blood T cell repertoires in COVID-19 (dated by TCRdb to the early 2020s). The receptor library was made with the immunoSEQ multiplex PCR assay. TCRdb stores this immuneACCESS table with in-frame sequences only. Part of the clones is absent; in the studies checked, under half of the shortfall reflects unresolved V genes, and no reason is known for the rest. The sample table lists roughly 140,000 clones, over 75% of them with a count of one. The biggest ten clones account for approximately 15% of the sample. Material: peripheral blood. The receptors stem from a woman aged 35 to 49 with acute or convalescent COVID-19.

The CDR3 nucleotides read TGTGCCAGTACCACAGGAACAGGGGGGCCCAATCAGCCCCAGCATTTT. Translated: CASTTGTGGPNQPQHF. The genes are TRBV19 and TRBJ1-5, with TRBD1 matching 8 bases. This CDR3 spans 16 amino acids. CDR1 LNHDA and CDR2 SQIVND come from the germline V gene (reference sequence). Unmatched junction bases numbered 11, after V lost 7 bases and J lost 3 bases.

The V call is TRBV18, the J call TRBJ1-1, with 9 bases fitting TRBD1. This CDR3 contains 14 residues. With 5 bases clipped from V and 4 bases from J, the junction kept 5 bases outside the gene matches. From germline, CDR1 is KGHSH and CDR2 LQKENI. DNA for the CDR3: TGTGCCAGCTCATACAGGGGGCAGAGCACTGAAGCTTTCTTT. The encoded protein is CASSYRGQSTEAFF.

This sequence joins TRBV2 and TRBJ2-7; TRBD2 is a possible D gene (5 bases). CDR1 is SNHLY, CDR2 FYNNEI, per germline. The CDR3 consists of 11 residues. The V and J ends lost 7 bases and 12 bases respectively, with 16 bases between them. CDR3 in amino acids: CASTVGSRRYF. The CDR3 DNA follows: TGTGCCAGCACTGTGGGGAGTCGGCGGTACTTC.

In nucleotides, the CDR3 is TGTGCCAGCAGCAAGGGACTAGATCTCTCCTACAATGAGCAGTTCTTC. This codes for CASSKGLDLSYNEQFF. The V and J genes are TRBV5-4 and TRBJ2-1; 8 bases are a match to TRBD2. Per germline, CDR1 SGHNT and CDR2 YYREEE (reference sequence). The CDR3 is 16 residues long. J lost 0 bases, V lost 4 bases, and 6 bases had no gene match.

The chain is built from TRBV28 and TRBJ2-1, with D maybe TRBD1 (5 bases). Trimming removed 4 bases from V and 0 bases from J, with 16 bases in between. The CDR3 contains 17 residues. CDR1 and CDR2 from the germline V gene are MDHEN and SYDVKM. CDR3 residues: CASSSQTVKSSYNEQFF. CDR3 coding DNA: TGTGCCAGCAGTTCCCAGACAGTCAAGAGCTCCTACAATGAGCAGTTCTTC.

The chain is built from TRBV27 and TRBJ2-5; D remains ambiguous. Germline CDR1 MNHEY, CDR2 SMNVEV (reference sequence). Deletions cut 0 bases from V and 1 base from J, with 6 bases between. The CDR3 is made up of 14 amino acids. The CDR3 here is CASSLSAAQETQYF. In DNA, the CDR3 is TGTGCCAGCAGTTTATCGGCGGCCCAAGAGACCCAGTACTTC.

The rearrangement joins TRBV25-1 to TRBJ2-5; a possible D gene is TRBD1 (5 bases). Germline values: CDR1 MGHDK, CDR2 SYGVNS. The CDR3 length is 15 residues. V was clipped by 1 base and J by 5 bases, with 14 bases between them. The CDR3, as DNA: TGTGCCAGCAGTGAATCCTCAGGGTCACGGGAGACCCAGTACTTC. It specifies CASSESSGSRETQYF.